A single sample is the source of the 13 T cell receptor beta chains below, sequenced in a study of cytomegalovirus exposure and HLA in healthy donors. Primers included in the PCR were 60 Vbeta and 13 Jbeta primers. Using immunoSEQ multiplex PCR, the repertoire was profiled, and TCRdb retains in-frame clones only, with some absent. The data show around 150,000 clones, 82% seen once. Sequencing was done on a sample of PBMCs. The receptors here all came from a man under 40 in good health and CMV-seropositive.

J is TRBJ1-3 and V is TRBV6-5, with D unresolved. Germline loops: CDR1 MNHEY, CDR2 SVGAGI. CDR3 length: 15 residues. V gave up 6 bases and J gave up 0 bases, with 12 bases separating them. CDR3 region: CASRTQPSSGNTIYF. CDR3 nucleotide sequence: TGTGCCAGCAGAACACAGCCGAGCTCTGGAAACACCATATATTTT.

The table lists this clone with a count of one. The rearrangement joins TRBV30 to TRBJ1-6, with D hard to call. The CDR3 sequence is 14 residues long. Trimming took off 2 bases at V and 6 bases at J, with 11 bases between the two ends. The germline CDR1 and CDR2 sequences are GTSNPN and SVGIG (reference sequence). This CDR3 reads CAWSYGSPNSPLHF. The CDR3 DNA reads TGTGCCTGGAGTTACGGTTCCCCTAATTCACCCCTCCACTTT.

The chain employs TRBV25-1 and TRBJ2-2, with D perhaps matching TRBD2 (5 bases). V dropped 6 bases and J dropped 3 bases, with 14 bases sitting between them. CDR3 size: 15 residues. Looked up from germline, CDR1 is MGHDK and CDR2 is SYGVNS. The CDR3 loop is CASRPAARDTGELFF. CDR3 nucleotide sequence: TGTGCCAGCAGACCAGCGGCCAGAGACACCGGGGAGCTGTTTTTT.

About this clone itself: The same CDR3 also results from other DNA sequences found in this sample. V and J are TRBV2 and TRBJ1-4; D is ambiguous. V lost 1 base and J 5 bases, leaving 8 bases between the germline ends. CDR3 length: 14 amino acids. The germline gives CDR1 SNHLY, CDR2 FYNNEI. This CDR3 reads CASSEGRRNEKLFF. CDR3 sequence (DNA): TGTGCCAGCAGTGAAGGAAGGAGGAATGAAAAACTGTTTTTT.

CDR3 loop: CASGKSSGLNTGELFF. As DNA, the CDR3 is TGTGCTAGTGGTAAATCTAGCGGGTTGAACACCGGGGAGCTGTTTTTT. The chain is built from TRBV12-5 and TRBJ2-2, with 8 bases lining up with TRBD2. V gave up 5 bases and J gave up 1 base; unmatched junction bases: 6. Per germline, CDR1 LGHNT and CDR2 FRNRAP. The CDR3 extends over 16 amino acids.

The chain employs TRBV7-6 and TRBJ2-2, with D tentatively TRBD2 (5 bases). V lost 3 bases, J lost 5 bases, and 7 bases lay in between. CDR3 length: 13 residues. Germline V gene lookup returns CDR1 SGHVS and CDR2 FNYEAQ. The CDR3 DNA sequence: TGTGCCAGCAGCTTGGCGGGTACCGGGGAGCTGTTTTTT. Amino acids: CASSLAGTGELFF.

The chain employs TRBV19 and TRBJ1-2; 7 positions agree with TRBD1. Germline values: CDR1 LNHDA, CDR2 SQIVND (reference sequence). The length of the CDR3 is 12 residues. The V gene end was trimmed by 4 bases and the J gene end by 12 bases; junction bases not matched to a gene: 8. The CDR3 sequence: CASSTTRGPHTF. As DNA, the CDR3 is TGTGCCAGTAGTACCACGAGGGGGCCCCACACCTTC.

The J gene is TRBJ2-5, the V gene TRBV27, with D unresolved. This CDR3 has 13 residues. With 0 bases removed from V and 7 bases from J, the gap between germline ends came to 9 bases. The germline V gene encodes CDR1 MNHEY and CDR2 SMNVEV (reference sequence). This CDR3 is CASSLSASRTQYF. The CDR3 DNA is TGTGCCAGCAGTTTATCAGCGTCGAGGACCCAGTACTTC.

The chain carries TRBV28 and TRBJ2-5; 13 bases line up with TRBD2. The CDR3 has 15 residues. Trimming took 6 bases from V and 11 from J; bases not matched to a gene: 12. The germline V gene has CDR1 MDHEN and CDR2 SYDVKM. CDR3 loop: CASSSTGLAGEEQYF. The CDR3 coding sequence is TGTGCCAGCAGCTCAACTGGACTAGCGGGGGAAGAGCAGTACTTC.

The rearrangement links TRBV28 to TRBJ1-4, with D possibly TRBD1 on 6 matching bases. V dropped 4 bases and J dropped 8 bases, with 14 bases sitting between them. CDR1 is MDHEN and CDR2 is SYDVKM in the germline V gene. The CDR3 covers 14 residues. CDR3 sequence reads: CASSSGGQTEKLFF. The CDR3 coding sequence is TGTGCCAGCAGTTCGGGGGGCCAGACCGAAAAACTGTTTTTT.

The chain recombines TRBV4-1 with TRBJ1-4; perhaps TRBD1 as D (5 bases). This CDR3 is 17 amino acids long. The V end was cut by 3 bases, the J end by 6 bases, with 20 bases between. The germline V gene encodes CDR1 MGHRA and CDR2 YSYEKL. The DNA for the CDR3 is TGCGCCAGCAGCCAGTCGGCCGGCGGCAGGGTAGATGAAAAACTGTTTTTT. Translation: CASSQSAGGRVDEKLFF.

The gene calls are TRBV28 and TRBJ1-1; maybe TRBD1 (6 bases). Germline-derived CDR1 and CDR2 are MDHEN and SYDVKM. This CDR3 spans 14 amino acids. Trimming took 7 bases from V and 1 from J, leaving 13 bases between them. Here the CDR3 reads CASNRRGGNTEAFF. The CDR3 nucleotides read TGTGCCAGCAATAGAAGGGGGGGGAACACTGAAGCTTTCTTT.

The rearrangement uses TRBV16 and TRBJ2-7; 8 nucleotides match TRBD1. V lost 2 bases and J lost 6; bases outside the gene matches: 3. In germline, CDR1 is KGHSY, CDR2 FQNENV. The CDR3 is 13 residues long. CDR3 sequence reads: CASSQDRGVEQYF. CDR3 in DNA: TGTGCCAGCAGCCAAGACAGGGGTGTCGAGCAGTACTTC.